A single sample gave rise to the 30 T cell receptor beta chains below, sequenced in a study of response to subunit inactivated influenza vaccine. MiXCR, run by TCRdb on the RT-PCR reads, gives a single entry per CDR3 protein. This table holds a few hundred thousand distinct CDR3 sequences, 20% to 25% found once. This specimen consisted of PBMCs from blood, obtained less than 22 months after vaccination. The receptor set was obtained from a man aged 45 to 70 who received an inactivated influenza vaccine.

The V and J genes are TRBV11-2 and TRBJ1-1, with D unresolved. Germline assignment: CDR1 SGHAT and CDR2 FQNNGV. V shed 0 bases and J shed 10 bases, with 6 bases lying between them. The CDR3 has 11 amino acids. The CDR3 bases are TGTGCCAGCAGCTTAGATAGCGTAGCTTTCTTT. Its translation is CASSLDSVAFF.

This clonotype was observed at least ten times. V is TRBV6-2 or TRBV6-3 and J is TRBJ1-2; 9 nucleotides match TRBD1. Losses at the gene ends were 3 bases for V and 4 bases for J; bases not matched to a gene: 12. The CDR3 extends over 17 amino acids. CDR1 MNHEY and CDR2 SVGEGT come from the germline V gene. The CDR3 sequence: CASSYSRSGTGSYGYTF. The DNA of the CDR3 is TGTGCCAGCAGTTATTCTCGCTCCGGGACAGGGTCCTATGGCTACACCTTC.

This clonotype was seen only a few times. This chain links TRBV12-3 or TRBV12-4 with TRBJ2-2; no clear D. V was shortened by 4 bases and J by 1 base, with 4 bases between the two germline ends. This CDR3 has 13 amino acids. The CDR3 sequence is CASSWGNTGELFF. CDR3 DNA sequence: TGTGCCAGCAGTTGGGGGAACACCGGGGAGCTGTTTTTT.

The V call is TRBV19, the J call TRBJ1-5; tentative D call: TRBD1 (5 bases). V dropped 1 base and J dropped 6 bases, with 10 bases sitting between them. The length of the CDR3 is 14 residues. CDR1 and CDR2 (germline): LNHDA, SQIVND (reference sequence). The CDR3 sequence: CASSIGTLTQPQHF. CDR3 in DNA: TGTGCCAGTAGTATAGGGACACTGACTCAGCCCCAGCATTTT. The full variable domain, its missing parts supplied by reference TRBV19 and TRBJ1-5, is DGGITQSPKYLFRKEGQNVTLSCEQNLNHDAMYWYRQDPGQGLRLIYYSQIVNDFQKGDIAEGYSVSREKKESFPLTVTSAQKNPTAFYLCASSIGTLTQPQHFGDGTRLSIL.

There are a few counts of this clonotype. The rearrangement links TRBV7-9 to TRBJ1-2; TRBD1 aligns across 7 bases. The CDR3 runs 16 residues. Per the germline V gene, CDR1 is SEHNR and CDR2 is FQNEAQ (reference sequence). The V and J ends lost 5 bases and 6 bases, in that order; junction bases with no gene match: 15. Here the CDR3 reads CASSRRGQPLDNGYTF. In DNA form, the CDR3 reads TGTGCCAGCAGCCGTCGGGGACAGCCTCTAGACAATGGCTACACCTTC.

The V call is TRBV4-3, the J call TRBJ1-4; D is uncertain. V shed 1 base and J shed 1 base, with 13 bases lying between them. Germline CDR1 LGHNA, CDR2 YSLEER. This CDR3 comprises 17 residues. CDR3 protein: CASSQGSRRITNEKLFF. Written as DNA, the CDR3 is TGCGCCAGCAGCCAAGGGTCAAGACGGATAACTAATGAAAAACTGTTTTTT.

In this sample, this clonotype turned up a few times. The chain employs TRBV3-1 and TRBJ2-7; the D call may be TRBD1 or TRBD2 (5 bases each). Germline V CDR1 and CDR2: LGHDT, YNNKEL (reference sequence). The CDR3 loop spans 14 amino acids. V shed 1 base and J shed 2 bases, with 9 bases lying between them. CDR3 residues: CASSQGGTAYEQYF. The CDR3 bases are TGTGCCAGCAGCCAAGGTGGGACGGCCTACGAGCAGTACTTC.

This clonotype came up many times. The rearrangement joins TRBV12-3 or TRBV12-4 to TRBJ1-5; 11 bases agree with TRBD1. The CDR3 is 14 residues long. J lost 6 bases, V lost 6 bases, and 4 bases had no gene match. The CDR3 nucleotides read TGTGCCAGCAGCCTGGGACAGGGGGTTCAGCCCCAGCATTTT. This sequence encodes CASSLGQGVQPQHF.

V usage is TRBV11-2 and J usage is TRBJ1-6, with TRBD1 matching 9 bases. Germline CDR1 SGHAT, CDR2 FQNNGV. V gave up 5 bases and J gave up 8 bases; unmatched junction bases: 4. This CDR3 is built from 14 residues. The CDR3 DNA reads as TGTGCCAGCAGCACAGGGGGCGGTGATTCACCCCTCCACTTT. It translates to CASSTGGGDSPLHF.

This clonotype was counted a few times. The CDR3 sequence: CASTDAWGSGYTF. DNA for the CDR3: TGTGCCAGCACCGACGCGTGGGGAAGCGGCTACACCTTC. The J gene is TRBJ1-2, the V gene TRBV25-1; no clear D gene. The V gene's germline CDR1 is MGHDK and CDR2 SYGVNS. The CDR3 runs 13 residues. Deletions cut 7 bases from V and 8 bases from J, with 17 bases between.

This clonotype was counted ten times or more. In nucleotides, the CDR3 is TGTGCCAGCAGTTCCTCCAAAGGACAGGGGGAGGTTGGCTACACCTTC. As protein: CASSSSKGQGEVGYTF. This sequence joins TRBV6-5 and TRBJ1-2; 10 nucleotides line up with TRBD1. Per germline, CDR1 MNHEY and CDR2 SVGAGI. The CDR3 length is 16 residues. V lost 4 bases, J lost 7 bases, and 12 bases stayed unmatched.

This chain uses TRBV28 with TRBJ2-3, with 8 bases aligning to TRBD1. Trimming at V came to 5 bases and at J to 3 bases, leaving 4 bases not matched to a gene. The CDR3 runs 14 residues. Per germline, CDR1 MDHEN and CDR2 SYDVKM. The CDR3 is CASSPDRVTDTQYF. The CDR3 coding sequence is TGTGCCAGCAGTCCGGACAGGGTAACAGATACGCAGTATTTT.

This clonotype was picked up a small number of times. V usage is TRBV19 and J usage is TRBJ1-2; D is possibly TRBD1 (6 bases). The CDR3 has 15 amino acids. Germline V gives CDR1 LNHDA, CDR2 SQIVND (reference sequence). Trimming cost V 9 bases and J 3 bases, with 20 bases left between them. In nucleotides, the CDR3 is TGTGCCAGCACCCAGCGGGGGGCCTATGACTATGGCTACACCTTC. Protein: CASTQRGAYDYGYTF.

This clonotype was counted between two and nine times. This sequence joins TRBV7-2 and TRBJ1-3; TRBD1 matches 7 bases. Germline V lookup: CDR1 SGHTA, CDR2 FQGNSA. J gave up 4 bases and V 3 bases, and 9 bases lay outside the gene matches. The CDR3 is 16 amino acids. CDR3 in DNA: TGTGCCAGCAGCTTGGGCCCGGGGACAGACGGAAACACCATATATTTT. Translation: CASSLGPGTDGNTIYF.

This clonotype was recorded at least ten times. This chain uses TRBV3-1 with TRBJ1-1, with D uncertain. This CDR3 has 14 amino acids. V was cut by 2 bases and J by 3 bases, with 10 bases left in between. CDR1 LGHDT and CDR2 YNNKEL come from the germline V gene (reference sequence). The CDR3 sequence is CASSQLQLDTEAFF. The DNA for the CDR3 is TGTGCCAGCAGCCAATTACAGCTGGACACTGAAGCTTTCTTT.

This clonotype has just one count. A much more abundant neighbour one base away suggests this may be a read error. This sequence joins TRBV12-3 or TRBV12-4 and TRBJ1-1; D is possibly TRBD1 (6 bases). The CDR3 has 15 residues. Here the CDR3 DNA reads TGTGCCAGCAGTCCAGGAGGGGGAAAGAACACTGAAGCTTCCTTT. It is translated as CASSPGGGKNTEASF.

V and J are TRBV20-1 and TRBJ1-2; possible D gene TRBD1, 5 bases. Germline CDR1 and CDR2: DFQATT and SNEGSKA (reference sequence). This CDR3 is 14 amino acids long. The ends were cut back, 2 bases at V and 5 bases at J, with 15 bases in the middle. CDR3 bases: TGCAGTGCTAGACGGGCCGGGACGGAATATGGCTACACCTTC. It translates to CSARRAGTEYGYTF.

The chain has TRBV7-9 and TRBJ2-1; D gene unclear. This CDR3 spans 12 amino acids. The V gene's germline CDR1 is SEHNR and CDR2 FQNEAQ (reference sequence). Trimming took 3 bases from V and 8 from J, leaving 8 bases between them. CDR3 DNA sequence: TGTGCCAGCAGCTTTCCGGCTCATGAGCAGTTCTTC. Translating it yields CASSFPAHEQFF.

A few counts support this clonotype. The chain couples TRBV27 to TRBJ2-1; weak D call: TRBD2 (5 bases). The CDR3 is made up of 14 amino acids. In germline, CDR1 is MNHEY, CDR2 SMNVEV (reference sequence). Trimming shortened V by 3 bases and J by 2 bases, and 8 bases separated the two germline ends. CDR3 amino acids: CASSLSRAYNEQFF. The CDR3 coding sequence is TGTGCCAGCAGTTTGTCGAGGGCCTACAATGAGCAGTTCTTC.

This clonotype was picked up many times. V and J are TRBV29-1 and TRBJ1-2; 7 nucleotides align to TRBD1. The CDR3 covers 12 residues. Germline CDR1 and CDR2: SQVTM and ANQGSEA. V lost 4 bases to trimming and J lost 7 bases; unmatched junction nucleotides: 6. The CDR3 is CSVVRGGGGYTF. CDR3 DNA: TGCAGCGTTGTTAGAGGGGGCGGTGGCTACACCTTC.

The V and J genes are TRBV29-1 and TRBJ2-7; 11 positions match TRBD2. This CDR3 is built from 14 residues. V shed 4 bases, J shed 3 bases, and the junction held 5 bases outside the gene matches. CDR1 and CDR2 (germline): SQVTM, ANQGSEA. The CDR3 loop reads CSVVGLAGGYEQYF. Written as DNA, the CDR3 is TGCAGCGTTGTTGGGCTAGCGGGAGGCTACGAGCAGTACTTC.

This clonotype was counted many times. Here the CDR3 DNA reads TGTGCCAGCTCACCAAGGGGTTCAGGGTATGGCTACACCTTC. Amino acid sequence: CASSPRGSGYGYTF. The chain is built from TRBV18 and TRBJ1-2; D is perhaps TRBD1 (5 bases). This CDR3 contains 14 residues. V lost 2 bases and J lost 5, with 12 bases in between. Germline assignment: CDR1 KGHSH and CDR2 LQKENI.

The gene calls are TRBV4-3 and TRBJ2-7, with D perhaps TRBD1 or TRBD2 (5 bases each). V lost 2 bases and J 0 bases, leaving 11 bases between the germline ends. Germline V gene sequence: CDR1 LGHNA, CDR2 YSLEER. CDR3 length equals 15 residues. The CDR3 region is CASSQSRDLSYEQYF. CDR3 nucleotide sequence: TGCGCCAGCAGCCAAAGCAGGGACCTCTCCTACGAGCAGTACTTC.

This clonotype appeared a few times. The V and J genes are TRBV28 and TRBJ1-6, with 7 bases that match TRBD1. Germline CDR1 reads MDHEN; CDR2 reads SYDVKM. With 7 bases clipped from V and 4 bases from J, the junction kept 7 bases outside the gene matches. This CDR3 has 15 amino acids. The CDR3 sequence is CASKTPGQYNSPLHF. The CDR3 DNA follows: TGTGCCAGCAAGACACCGGGACAGTATAATTCACCCCTCCACTTT.

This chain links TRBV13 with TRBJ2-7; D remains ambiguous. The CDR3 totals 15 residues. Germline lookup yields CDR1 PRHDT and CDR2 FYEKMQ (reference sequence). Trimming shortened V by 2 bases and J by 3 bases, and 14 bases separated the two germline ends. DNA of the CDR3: TGTGCCAGCAGCTTAATAGGGAACAGAAGCTACGAGCAGTACTTC. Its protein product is CASSLIGNRSYEQYF.

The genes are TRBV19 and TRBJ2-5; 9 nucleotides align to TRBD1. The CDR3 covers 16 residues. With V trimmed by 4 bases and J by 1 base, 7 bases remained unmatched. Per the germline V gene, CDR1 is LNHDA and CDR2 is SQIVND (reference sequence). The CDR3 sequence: CASSTLDRGFQETQYF. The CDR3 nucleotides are TGTGCCAGTAGTACCCTGGACAGGGGATTCCAAGAGACCCAGTACTTC.

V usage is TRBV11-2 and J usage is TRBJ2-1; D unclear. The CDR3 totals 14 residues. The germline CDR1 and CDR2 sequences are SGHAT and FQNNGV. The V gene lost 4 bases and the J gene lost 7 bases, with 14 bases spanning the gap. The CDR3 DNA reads TGTGCCAGCAGCTCCCGACTTACCTCTAATGAGCAGTTCTTC. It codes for CASSSRLTSNEQFF.

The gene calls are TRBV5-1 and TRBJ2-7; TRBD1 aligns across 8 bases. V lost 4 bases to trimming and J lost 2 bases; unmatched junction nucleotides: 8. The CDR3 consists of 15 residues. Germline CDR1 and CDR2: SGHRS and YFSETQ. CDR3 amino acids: CASSPRQGTPYEQYF. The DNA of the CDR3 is TGCGCCAGCAGCCCAAGACAGGGGACCCCCTACGAGCAGTACTTC.

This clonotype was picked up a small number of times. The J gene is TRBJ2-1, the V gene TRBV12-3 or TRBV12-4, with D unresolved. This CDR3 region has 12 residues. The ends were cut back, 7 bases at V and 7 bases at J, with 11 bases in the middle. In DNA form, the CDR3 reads TGTGCCAGCACAGAGCGCCCTAATGAGCAGTTCTTC. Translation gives CASTERPNEQFF.

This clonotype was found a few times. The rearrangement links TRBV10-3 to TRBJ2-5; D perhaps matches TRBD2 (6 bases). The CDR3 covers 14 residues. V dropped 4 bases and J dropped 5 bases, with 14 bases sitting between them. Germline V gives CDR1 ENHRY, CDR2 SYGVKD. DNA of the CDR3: TGTGCCATCAGTGTATCCGGGAGTGGCGAGACCCAGTACTTC. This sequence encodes CAISVSGSGETQYF.